The TCR beta chain described here comes from a study of cytomegalovirus exposure and HLA in healthy donors. Study-wide background: Earlier work reported around 110 million unique TCR beta sequences from about 180 million T cells.

Worth noting for this clone: Its antigen is not identified.

Study-level results: TCR beta chains numbering some 160 were designated cytomegalovirus-associated. Rarity held for most TCR sequences, but there were some public TCRs that occurred in many donors. The likely explanation for a cluster of highly shared sequence variants was sequencing artifact.

Primers: 60 Vbeta forward and 13 Jbeta reverse. Sequencing used immunoSEQ multiplex PCR; TCRdb keeps in-frame clones, though not all of them. The sample yields roughly 200,000 clones, approximately 81% seen once. Germline-derived CDR1 and CDR2 are SGDLS and YYNGEE. Unmatched junction bases numbered 1, after V lost 3 bases and J lost 4 bases. The CDR3 sequence is 13 residues long. Sample: PBMCs. V gene TRBV9 combines with J gene TRBJ2-5, with 9 bases aligning to TRBD1. This TCR derives from a man younger than 45 in good health and CMV-seronegative. The CDR3 spells CASSATGGETQYF. The DNA of the CDR3 is TGTGCCAGCAGCGCGACAGGGGGAGAGACCCAGTACTTC.